Detailed here is one T cell receptor beta chain. Germline V gives CDR1 PRHDT, CDR2 FYEKMQ (reference sequence). Trimming cost V 6 bases and J 11 bases, with 12 bases left between them. CDR3 size: 11 residues. Only in-frame clones appear in the TCRdb table, and some are missing; sequencing was by immunoSEQ multiplex PCR. Among around 210,000 clones listed, more than 70% were seen once. The sample is drawn from a study of blood T cell repertoires in COVID-19. The specimen was PBMCs or T cells enriched from blood (not recorded which). The gene calls are TRBV13 and TRBJ2-3, with D unclear. The TCR comes from a woman under 30 who had recovered from COVID-19. The CDR3: CASRAALEQYF. The CDR3 coding sequence is TGTGCCAGCAGGGCGGCCCTGGAGCAGTATTTT.